Listed here are 7 T cell receptor beta chains from one sample, sequenced in a study of OX40 agonist ivuxolimab in advanced cancers. Generated by immunoSEQ multiplex PCR, the TCRdb table keeps only in-frame clones and is missing some. The data show 55,000 to 85,000 clones, more than 80% seen once. Sequenced here: CD4+ or CD8+ T cells sorted from blood, sampled in a trial of the OX40 agonist ivuxolimab. Source of these receptors: an adult with an advanced solid tumor such as melanoma, head and neck, liver or kidney cancer.

The chain is built from TRBV11-3 and TRBJ1-2; 8 positions agree with TRBD1. The germline V gene has CDR1 SGHNT and CDR2 YENEEA. V was pared by 0 bases and J by 2 bases, with 11 bases of the junction left unmatched. The CDR3 has 18 amino acids. This chain's CDR3 is CASSLEFLTGVANYGYTF. CDR3 nucleotides: TGTGCCAGCAGCTTAGAATTTTTGACAGGGGTCGCCAACTATGGCTACACCTTC.

This chain joins TRBV12-1 and TRBJ1-4; the D segment call TRBD1 is taken from the table without a DNA check. TRBV12-1 is classified as a pseudogene. The CDR3 runs 13 residues. For the CDR3, the DNA is TGTGCCAGCAGGACTGACAGTAATGAAAAACTGTTTTTT. Its protein product is CASRTDSNEKLFF.

In the case of this clone: An end of the junction does not agree with germline; a read error may underlie this. The chain uses TRBV6-6 and TRBJ1-6, with unresolved D. Germline CDR1 MNHNY, CDR2 SVGAGI (reference sequence). There are 13 residues in the CDR3. CDR3 bases: TGTGCCAGCAGTTACTCATATAATCCACCCCTCCACTTT. This gives the protein CASSYSYNPPLHF.

V is TRBV4-1 and J is TRBJ2-3; D is undetermined. CDR3 length: 14 amino acids. Germline V gives CDR1 MGHRA, CDR2 YSYEKL. Trimming removed 0 bases from V and 4 bases from J, with 8 bases in between. The CDR3 nucleotides read TGCGCCAGCAGCCAAGAGCCCTGGGCAGATACGCAGTATTTT. Protein: CASSQEPWADTQYF.

The rearrangement uses TRBV7-2 and TRBJ2-3, with 9 bases aligning to TRBD2. Per germline, CDR1 SGHTA and CDR2 FQGNSA. Trimming at V came to 5 bases and at J to 2 bases, leaving 5 bases not matched to a gene. The CDR3 totals 15 residues. This CDR3 reads CASSQRGVATDTQYF. The CDR3 DNA is TGTGCCAGCAGCCAGCGGGGGGTCGCCACAGATACGCAGTATTTT.

This chain uses TRBV10-3 with TRBJ2-5, with 8 bases lining up with TRBD2. The CDR3 contains 16 residues. V shed 4 bases, J shed 7 bases, and the junction held 14 bases outside the gene matches. Germline V gives CDR1 ENHRY, CDR2 SYGVKD. The CDR3 nucleotides read TGTGCCATCAGTGGACGGGCGGGGGGACCGGAGGGGACCCAGTACTTC. This translates into CAISGRAGGPEGTQYF.

In this sample, this clone turned up a few times. V is TRBV19 and J is TRBJ2-3; 7 bases agree with TRBD1. Germline V gene lookup returns CDR1 LNHDA and CDR2 SQIVND (reference sequence). The J segment lost 2 bases and the V segment lost 3 bases, leaving 5 bases of the junction unmatched. The CDR3 spans 15 residues. The CDR3 protein is CASSIDRVDTDTQYF. The CDR3 DNA follows: TGTGCCAGTAGTATCGACAGGGTCGACACAGATACGCAGTATTTT.